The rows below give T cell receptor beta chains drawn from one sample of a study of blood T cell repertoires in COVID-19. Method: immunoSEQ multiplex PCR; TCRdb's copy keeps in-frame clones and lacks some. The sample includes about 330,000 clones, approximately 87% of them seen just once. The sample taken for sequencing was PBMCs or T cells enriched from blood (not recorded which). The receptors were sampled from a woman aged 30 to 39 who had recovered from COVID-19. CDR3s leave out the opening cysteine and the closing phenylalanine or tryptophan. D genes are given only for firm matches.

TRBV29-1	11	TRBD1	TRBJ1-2	SVELYRGDGYT
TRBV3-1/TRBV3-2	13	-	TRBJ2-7	ASSPTGSYSYEQY
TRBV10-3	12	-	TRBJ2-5	AISGTQGDETQY
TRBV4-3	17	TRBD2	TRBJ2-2	ASSRSPGTSGGVHRELF
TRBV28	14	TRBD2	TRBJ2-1	ASSLSGGPSYNEQF
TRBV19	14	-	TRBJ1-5	ASSIGRAVSNQPQH
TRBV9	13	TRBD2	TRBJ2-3	ASSLNLRGGETQY
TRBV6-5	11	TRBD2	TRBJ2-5	AIARAGEETQY
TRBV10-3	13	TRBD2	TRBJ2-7	AISDGRGGPYEQY
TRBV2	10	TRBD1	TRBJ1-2	ASSTGGGGYT
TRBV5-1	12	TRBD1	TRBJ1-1	ASSVTGRNTEAF
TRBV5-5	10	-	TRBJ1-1	ASSLQGTEAF
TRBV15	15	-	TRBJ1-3	ATSSDRPGQRGNTIY
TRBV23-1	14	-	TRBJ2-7	ASSPNADQQGYEQY
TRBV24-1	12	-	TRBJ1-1	ATSDQGWYTEAF
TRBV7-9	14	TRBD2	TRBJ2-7	ASSPPLGTSLNEQY
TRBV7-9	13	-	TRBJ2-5	ASSLGGRHQETQY
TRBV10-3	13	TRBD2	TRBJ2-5	ATTGTSGGGETQY
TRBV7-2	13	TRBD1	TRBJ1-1	ASSASGGSYTEAF
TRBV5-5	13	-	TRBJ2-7	ASSPTTDRSYEQY
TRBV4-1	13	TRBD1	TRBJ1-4	ASSQWGQGAEKLF
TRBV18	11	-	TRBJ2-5	ASSRGNQETQY
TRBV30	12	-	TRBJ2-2	AWRGSGVTGELF
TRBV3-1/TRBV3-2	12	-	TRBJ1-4	ASSPVPTNEKLF
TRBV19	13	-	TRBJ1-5	ASRSPQGLDQPQH
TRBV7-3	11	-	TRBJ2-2	ASSPVTGGELF
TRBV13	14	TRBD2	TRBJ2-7	ASSRTPSGAAYEQY
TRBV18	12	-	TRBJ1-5	ASSPPELNQPQH
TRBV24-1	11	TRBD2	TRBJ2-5	ATSGTNEETQY
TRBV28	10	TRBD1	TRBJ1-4	ASSSRQGKLF
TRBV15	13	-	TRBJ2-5	ATSRGGKGRETQY
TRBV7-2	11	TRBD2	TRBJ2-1	ASSPQRGNEQF
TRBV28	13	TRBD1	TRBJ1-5	ASRPTGGNNQPQH
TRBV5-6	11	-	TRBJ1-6	ASSFDRNSPLH